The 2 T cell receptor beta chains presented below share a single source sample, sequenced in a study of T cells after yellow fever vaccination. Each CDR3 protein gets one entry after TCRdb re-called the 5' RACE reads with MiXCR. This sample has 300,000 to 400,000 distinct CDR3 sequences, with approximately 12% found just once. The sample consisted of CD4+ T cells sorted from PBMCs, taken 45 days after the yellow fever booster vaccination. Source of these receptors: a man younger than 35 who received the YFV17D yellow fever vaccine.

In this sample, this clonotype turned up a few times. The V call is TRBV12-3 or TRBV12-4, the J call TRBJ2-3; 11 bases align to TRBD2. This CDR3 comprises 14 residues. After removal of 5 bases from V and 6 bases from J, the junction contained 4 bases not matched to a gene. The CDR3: CASSATSGGDTQYF. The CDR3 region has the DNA TGTGCCAGCAGTGCAACTAGCGGGGGTGATACGCAGTATTTT.

The CDR3 bases are TGTGCCAGCAGCTTTGGTGGGACGTCCTACGAGCAGTACGTC. Translating it yields CASSFGGTSYEQYV. The chain carries TRBV7-9 and TRBJ2-7, with D perhaps assigned TRBD1 or TRBD2 (5 bases each). Germline assignment: CDR1 SEHNR and CDR2 FQNEAQ (reference sequence). This CDR3 has 14 residues. V gave up 3 bases and J gave up 1 base, with 10 bases separating them.